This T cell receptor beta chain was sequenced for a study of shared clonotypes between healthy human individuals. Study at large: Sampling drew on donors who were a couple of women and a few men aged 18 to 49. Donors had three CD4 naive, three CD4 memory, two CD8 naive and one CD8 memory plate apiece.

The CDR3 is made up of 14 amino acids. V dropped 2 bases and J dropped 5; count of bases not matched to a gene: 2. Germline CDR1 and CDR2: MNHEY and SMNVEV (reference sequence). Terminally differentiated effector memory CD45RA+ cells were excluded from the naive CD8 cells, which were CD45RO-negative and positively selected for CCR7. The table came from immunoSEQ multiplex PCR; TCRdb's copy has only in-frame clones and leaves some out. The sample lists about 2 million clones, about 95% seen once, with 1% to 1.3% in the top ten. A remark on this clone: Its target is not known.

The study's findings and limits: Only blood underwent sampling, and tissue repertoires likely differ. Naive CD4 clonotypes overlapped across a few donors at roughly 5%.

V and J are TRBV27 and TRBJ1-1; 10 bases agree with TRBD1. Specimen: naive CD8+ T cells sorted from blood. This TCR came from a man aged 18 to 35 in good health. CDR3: CASSLDRGQTEAFF. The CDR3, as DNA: TGTGCCAGCAGTTTAGACAGGGGGCAAACTGAAGCTTTCTTT.